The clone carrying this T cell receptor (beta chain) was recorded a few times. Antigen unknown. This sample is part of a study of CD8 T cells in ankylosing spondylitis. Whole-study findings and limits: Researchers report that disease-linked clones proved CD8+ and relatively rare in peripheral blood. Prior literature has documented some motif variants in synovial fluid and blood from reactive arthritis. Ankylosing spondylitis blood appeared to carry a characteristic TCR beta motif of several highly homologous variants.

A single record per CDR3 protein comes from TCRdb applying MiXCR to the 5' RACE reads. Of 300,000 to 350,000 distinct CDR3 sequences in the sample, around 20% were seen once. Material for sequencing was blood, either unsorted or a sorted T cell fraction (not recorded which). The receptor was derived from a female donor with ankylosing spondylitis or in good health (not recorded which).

DNA for the CDR3: TGCGCCAGCAGCTTAGGACAGGTAACCTACAATGAGCAGTTCTTC. Its translation: CASSLGQVTYNEQFF. V gene TRBV5-1 combines with J gene TRBJ2-1, with 7 bases matching TRBD1. Germline CDR1 reads SGHRS; CDR2 reads YFSETQ. This CDR3 spans 15 amino acids. V shed 2 bases, J shed 2 bases, and the junction held 4 bases outside the gene matches.